The clone carrying this TCR beta chain was counted between two and nine times. Its antigen is not identified. The sample comes from a study of cytomegalovirus exposure and HLA in healthy donors. General study results and limits: Prior analysis indicated that the majority of TCR beta V segments exhibited productivity approximately 90% or approximately 30% of the time. Researchers had no immune exposure information except CMV serostatus available. Compared with the approximately 680-donor mean, an Asian-associated ancestry cluster reportedly had fewer N-insertions, according to a later analysis.

13 Jbeta primers and 60 Vbeta primers were used for the PCR. Only in-frame clones appear in the TCRdb table, and some are missing; sequencing was by immunoSEQ multiplex PCR. The table lists about 120,000 clones, less than 10% of them singletons, with around 6% in the top ten. CDR1 is SGHRS, CDR2 YFSETQ, per germline. CDR3 size: 15 residues. The ends were cut back, 1 base at V and 1 base at J, with 11 bases in the middle. This sequence originates from a woman between 40 and 50 years old in good health and CMV-seropositive. The chain is built from TRBV5-1 and TRBJ1-1; D gene uncertain. The sample consisted of PBMCs. This chain's CDR3 is CASSLFVGTNTEAFF. Here the CDR3 DNA reads TGCGCCAGCAGCTTGTTCGTGGGCACGAACACTGAAGCTTTCTTT.